These T cell receptor beta chains were read from a single sample in a study of control samples from healthy donors and cancer patients. Clones were sequenced by immunoSEQ multiplex PCR, and TCRdb holds only the in-frame ones, with some missing. The sample includes 90,000 to 110,000 clones, 85% to 90% seen only once; the top ten take approximately 16%. The sequencing input was blood. These receptors all come from a woman aged 45-65 years in good health. The CDR3 runs from the conserved cysteine through the conserved F or W. Each record gives: J gene, V gene, D gene, clone size, CDR3 DNA, CDR3 protein. D genes are given only for firm matches. The size of a clone is reported for some rows only, either as once, few or many, or as a class for expanded clones.

J: TRBJ2-7; V: TRBV11-3; D: .; size: .; DNA: TGTGCCAGCAGCGTGGACAGCCCCTACGAGCAGTACTTC; CDR3: CASSVDSPYEQYF
J: TRBJ2-5; V: TRBV12-5; D: TRBD1; size: once; DNA: TGTGCTAGTGGTCCGGGACAGAAAGAGACCCAGTACTTC; CDR3: CASGPGQKETQYF
J: TRBJ2-2; V: TRBV19; D: TRBD2; size: .; DNA: TGTGCCAGTAGTATCGGCGGGGGGGGCACCGGGGAGCTGTTTTTT; CDR3: CASSIGGGGTGELFF
J: TRBJ2-6; V: TRBV24-1; D: TRBD2; size: .; DNA: TGTGCCACCAGTGATGGCTCTCTGGCGGGAGGCCCCTCTGGGGCCAACGTCCTGACTTTC; CDR3: CATSDGSLAGGPSGANVLTF
J: TRBJ1-1; V: TRBV25-1; D: .; size: .; DNA: TGTGCCAGCAGTGATTCGAAGGGAATGAACACTGAAGCTTTCTTT; CDR3: CASSDSKGMNTEAFF
J: TRBJ1-3; V: TRBV18; D: .; size: .; DNA: TGTGCCAGCTCACCCCTCGGGGATGGAAACACCATATATTTT; CDR3: CASSPLGDGNTIYF
J: TRBJ1-4; V: TRBV6-1; D: .; size: .; DNA: TGTGCCAGCAGTGAAGCGCTTCAGTGGAGGAGCTCAACTAATGAAAAACTGTTTTTT; CDR3: CASSEALQWRSSTNEKLFF
J: TRBJ2-7; V: TRBV29-1; D: .; size: .; DNA: TGCAGCGTGCAAGGGGGGACCGGAGGCTACGAGCAGTACTTC; CDR3: CSVQGGTGGYEQYF
J: TRBJ2-5; V: TRBV7-3; D: .; size: .; DNA: TGTGCCAGCACCATTGGGGCTTCACCCGCAGAGACCCAGTACTTC; CDR3: CASTIGASPAETQYF
J: TRBJ1-5; V: TRBV6-5; D: .; size: .; DNA: TGTGCCAGCATAGGACCGAGCAATCAGCCCCAGCATTTT; CDR3: CASIGPSNQPQHF
J: TRBJ2-4; V: TRBV6-5; D: TRBD2; size: .; DNA: TGTGCCAGCATCCCGGGGGGTACGGCCAAAAACATTCAGTACTTC; CDR3: CASIPGGTAKNIQYF
J: TRBJ2-3; V: TRBV9; D: .; size: .; DNA: TGTGCCAGCAGCGTAGATCGAGGGGGGGATACGCAGTATTTT; CDR3: CASSVDRGGDTQYF
J: TRBJ2-1; V: TRBV24-1; D: TRBD1; size: .; DNA: TGTGCCACCAGTGATAATACAGGGGGTGATGGGAATGAGCAGTTCTTC; CDR3: CATSDNTGGDGNEQFF
J: TRBJ2-2; V: TRBV13; D: .; size: .; DNA: TGTGCCAGCAGCCTATATGGGACTGGCGAGACCGGGGAGCTGTTTTTT; CDR3: CASSLYGTGETGELFF
J: TRBJ1-4; V: TRBV6-6; D: TRBD1; size: .; DNA: TGTGCCAGCAGTTTAGGACAGGGTGGTGAAAAACTGTTTTTT; CDR3: CASSLGQGGEKLFF
J: TRBJ2-7; V: TRBV29-1; D: TRBD2; size: once; DNA: TGCAGCCCCTGGGAGGGGCGGGACGAGCAGTACTTC; CDR3: CSPWEGRDEQYF
J: TRBJ1-1; V: TRBV25-1; D: .; size: .; DNA: TGTGCCAGCAGTGGGCGGGCGGTTAACACTGAAGCTTTCTTT; CDR3: CASSGRAVNTEAFF
J: TRBJ1-2; V: TRBV19; D: .; size: .; DNA: TGTGCCAGCAAAACGACAGGTTTCTATGGCTACACCTTC; CDR3: CASKTTGFYGYTF
J: TRBJ2-6; V: TRBV7-9; D: .; size: few; DNA: TGTGCCAGCAGCCTAGTGGGGTCTGGGGCCAACGTCCTGACTTTC; CDR3: CASSLVGSGANVLTF
J: TRBJ2-1; V: TRBV11-1; D: .; size: .; DNA: TGTGCCAGCGAACTCCAGCAAGGGTCCCCCTCGGATGAGCAGTTCTTC; CDR3: CASELQQGSPSDEQFF
J: TRBJ2-1; V: TRBV18; D: .; size: .; DNA: TGTGCCAGCTCACCGGATCTAGCGAGTGAGCAGTTCTTC; CDR3: CASSPDLASEQFF
J: TRBJ1-3; V: TRBV14; D: TRBD1; size: .; DNA: TGTGCCAGCAGCCAAAGACAGGGGCCTGGAAACACCATATATTTT; CDR3: CASSQRQGPGNTIYF
J: TRBJ1-1; V: TRBV25-1; D: .; size: .; DNA: TGTGCCAGCAGTGAATATACGGGAGGAGGGACTGAAGCTTTCTTT; CDR3: CASSEYTGGGTEAFF
J: TRBJ1-2; V: TRBV30; D: .; size: .; DNA: TGTGCCTGGAGCTCCCGGGACCCAGCCGGATATGGCTACACCTTC; CDR3: CAWSSRDPAGYGYTF
J: TRBJ2-7; V: TRBV15; D: .; size: once; DNA: TGTGCCACCAGCAGAGATCTCTTGCTAGCTGGTGTTTACGAGCAGTACTTC; CDR3: CATSRDLLLAGVYEQYF
J: TRBJ2-2; V: TRBV24-1; D: TRBD2; size: .; DNA: TGTGCCACCAGTGTCGGGACTAGGCTGAGCCGATATAACACCGGGGAGCTGTTTTTT; CDR3: CATSVGTRLSRYNTGELFF
J: TRBJ2-3; V: TRBV5-1; D: TRBD1; size: .; DNA: TGCGCCAGCAGCTCCGGACAGGGCACAGATACGCAGTATTTT; CDR3: CASSSGQGTDTQYF
J: TRBJ1-2; V: TRBV7-9; D: .; size: .; DNA: TGTGCCAGCAGCTCCGACAGAGCCCATGGCTACACCTTC; CDR3: CASSSDRAHGYTF
J: TRBJ1-4; V: TRBV5-1; D: .; size: .; DNA: TGCGCCAGCAGCTTGGGGACCTCAACTAATGAAAAACTGTTTTTT; CDR3: CASSLGTSTNEKLFF
J: TRBJ2-1; V: TRBV5-4; D: TRBD1; size: once; DNA: TGTGCCAGCAGCACGCGGGCCGGGACAGGGGGTGGTGAGCAGTTCTTC; CDR3: CASSTRAGTGGGEQFF
J: TRBJ2-2; V: TRBV5-1; D: .; size: .; DNA: TGCGCCAGCAGCTTCAGCACCGGGGAGCTGTTTTTT; CDR3: CASSFSTGELFF
J: TRBJ2-5; V: TRBV29-1; D: TRBD1; size: .; DNA: TGCAGCGTGACGAGGGGGCCGGAGACCCAGTACTTC; CDR3: CSVTRGPETQYF
J: TRBJ2-5; V: TRBV7-2; D: .; size: .; DNA: TGTGCCAGCAGCTCGAATCGGGAGACCCAGTACTTC; CDR3: CASSSNRETQYF
J: TRBJ1-5; V: TRBV5-5; D: TRBD1; size: .; DNA: TGTGCCAGCAGCCGTACAGGGGTTCCAAATCAGCCCCAGCATTTT; CDR3: CASSRTGVPNQPQHF
J: TRBJ2-5; V: TRBV6-2/TRBV6-3; D: .; size: .; DNA: TGTGCCAGCAGTTACTCAGGACATCAAGAGACCCAGTACTTC; CDR3: CASSYSGHQETQYF
J: TRBJ2-3; V: TRBV18; D: .; size: .; DNA: TGTGCCAGCTCACCAGAACCGGGCGTAGATACGCAGTATTTT; CDR3: CASSPEPGVDTQYF
J: TRBJ2-1; V: TRBV13; D: TRBD2; size: .; DNA: TGTGCCAGCAGCTTTATGCTAGCGGAATTCCAAAGCTCCTACAATGAGCAGTTCTTC; CDR3: CASSFMLAEFQSSYNEQFF
J: TRBJ1-3; V: TRBV5-6; D: .; size: .; DNA: TGTGCCAGCAGCCCGCAGGGGCGAGGAAACACCATATATTTT; CDR3: CASSPQGRGNTIYF
J: TRBJ1-5; V: TRBV2; D: TRBD1; size: .; DNA: TGTGCCAGCAGTATTTTGACGGGACAGAGCAATCAGCCCCAGCATTTT; CDR3: CASSILTGQSNQPQHF
J: TRBJ2-1; V: TRBV7-3; D: TRBD1; size: once; DNA: TGTGCCAGCAGCGGGGACAGTGAAAAGTTGGGTACTAGTTACAATGAGCAGTTCTTC; CDR3: CASSGDSEKLGTSYNEQFF
J: TRBJ2-5; V: TRBV6-6; D: TRBD2; size: .; DNA: TGTGCCAGCAGTTCCCAAGTCGGGGGGGAGACCCAGTACTTC; CDR3: CASSSQVGGETQYF
J: TRBJ1-3; V: TRBV19; D: .; size: .; DNA: TGTGCCAGTATCGGGGATGACAGGTTCTCTGGAAACACCATATATTTT; CDR3: CASIGDDRFSGNTIYF
J: TRBJ1-5; V: TRBV27; D: .; size: .; DNA: TGTGCCAGCAGTTTATTTCAGGGTGGACAGCCCCAGCATTTT; CDR3: CASSLFQGGQPQHF
J: TRBJ2-3; V: TRBV5-4; D: .; size: medium-sized; DNA: TGTGCCAGCAGCGCACTAGACGAGGGCACAGATACGCAGTATTTT; CDR3: CASSALDEGTDTQYF
J: TRBJ2-7; V: TRBV9; D: TRBD2; size: .; DNA: TGTGCCAGCAGCGTAGGCTCTGGGACTAGCGGGGGTATGGCCTACGAGCAGTACTTC; CDR3: CASSVGSGTSGGMAYEQYF
J: TRBJ2-3; V: TRBV19; D: .; size: .; DNA: TGTGCCAGTAGTACCCGACAGGGCACAGATACGCAGTATTTT; CDR3: CASSTRQGTDTQYF
J: TRBJ2-3; V: TRBV4-1; D: .; size: .; DNA: TGCGCCAGCAGCCAAGAAGATAGCGGTTACACAGATACGCAGTATTTT; CDR3: CASSQEDSGYTDTQYF
J: TRBJ1-2; V: TRBV7-9; D: .; size: .; DNA: TGTGCCAGCAGCTCGGACGGGACTAACTATGGCTACACCTTC; CDR3: CASSSDGTNYGYTF
J: TRBJ2-2; V: TRBV9; D: TRBD1; size: .; DNA: TGTGCCAGCAACCGGGACAGGGGAATTGGGGAGCTGTTTTTT; CDR3: CASNRDRGIGELFF
J: TRBJ2-1; V: TRBV7-2; D: TRBD2; size: .; DNA: TGTGCCAGCAGCTTTGGCGCGGGAGGGCCGAATGAGCAGTTCTTC; CDR3: CASSFGAGGPNEQFF
J: TRBJ1-2; V: TRBV19; D: .; size: once; DNA: TGTGCCAGTAGTACCGGGACGGAGGGTAACTATGGCTACACCTTC; CDR3: CASSTGTEGNYGYTF
J: TRBJ1-2; V: TRBV7-3; D: TRBD1; size: .; DNA: TGTGCCAGCAGCAAAATAGGGGGACAGGGAGTATATGGCTACACCTTC; CDR3: CASSKIGGQGVYGYTF